Sequencing of this TCR beta chain was carried out in a study of CD4 T cells in relation to SARS-CoV-2 and coronaviruses. Unexposed donor CD4+ T cells date from about 2011-2018, before the COVID-19 pandemic. Naive and memory CD4+ T cells were separated from cryopreserved PBMCs. The CDR3 length is 14 residues. In germline, CDR1 is MDHEN, CDR2 SYDVKM. Trimming shortened V by 4 bases and J by 5 bases, and 12 bases separated the two germline ends. Naive and memory CD4+ T cell DNA was deep-sequenced without culture. Here immunoSEQ multiplex PCR was the method, and the copy in TCRdb shows in-frame clones only, minus some. The sample holds 60,000 to 75,000 clones, 85% to 95% seen once. Whole-study findings and limits: According to naive versus memory sequencing, detected responses are memory recall, not newly primed. Each donor contributed either pre-pandemic or post-infection samples, not both.

Concerning this clone: Its antigen remains unknown.

The material sequenced was naive CD4+ T cells from PBMCs. Regarding subset: naive CD4+ T cells isolated by negative enrichment. This TCR derives from a human donor in good health. V usage is TRBV28 and J usage is TRBJ1-5, with D possibly TRBD1 on 5 matching bases. CDR3 amino acids: CASSSLTAYQPQHF. DNA for the CDR3: TGTGCCAGCAGTTCCTTGACAGCTTATCAGCCCCAGCATTTT.